Shown below are 4 T cell receptor beta chains from a single sample sequenced in a study of blood T cell repertoires in COVID-19. Profiled with immunoSEQ multiplex PCR; TCRdb holds only in-frame clones, not every one. This repertoire shows approximately 100,000 clones, approximately 90% found once; its top ten account for more than 4.5%. What was sequenced was peripheral blood. Receptors were obtained from a man in his 70s with acute or convalescent COVID-19.

The chain joins TRBV3-1 (or the pseudogene TRBV3-2) to TRBJ2-5; 11 bases are a match to TRBD1. Germline trimming cut 2 bases from V and 5 bases from J; bases unmatched to any gene: 4. Germline loops: CDR1 LGHDT, CDR2 YNNKEL (reference sequence). The length of the CDR3 is 15 residues. The CDR3 reads CASSQRTGGGETQYF. The CDR3 DNA reads as TGTGCCAGCAGCCAAAGGACAGGGGGCGGGGAGACCCAGTACTTC.

The chain carries TRBV7-6 and TRBJ2-5; 7 bases line up with TRBD2. The V and J ends lost 0 bases and 3 bases, in that order; junction bases with no gene match: 4. From germline, CDR1 is SGHVS and CDR2 FNYEAQ. This CDR3 region has 15 residues. The CDR3, as DNA: TGTGCCAGCAGCTTAGCTCGGGGGGAAGAAGAGACCCAGTACTTC. Its translation: CASSLARGEEETQYF.

V usage is TRBV27 and J usage is TRBJ1-6, with 10 bases matching TRBD1. CDR3 length: 15 residues. The ends lost 6 bases at V and 7 bases at J; junction bases unmatched: 6. Germline V gives CDR1 MNHEY, CDR2 SMNVEV (reference sequence). For the CDR3, the DNA is TGTGCCAGCAGCCTCCGGGACAGGGGAAATTCACCCCTCCACTTT. This translates into CASSLRDRGNSPLHF.

In this sample, this clone turned up once. The gene calls are TRBV19 and TRBJ1-2; 7 bases map to TRBD1. The CDR3 has 17 amino acids. J gave up 6 bases and V 3 bases, and 16 bases lay outside the gene matches. The germline gives CDR1 LNHDA, CDR2 SQIVND (reference sequence). The CDR3 DNA follows: TGTGCCAGTAGTATGGTCGGACAGGCCCTTCATGGAGATGGCTACACCTTC. It encodes CASSMVGQALHGDGYTF. Combining the CDR3 with reference TRBV19 and TRBJ1-2 gives the whole variable domain DGGITQSPKYLFRKEGQNVTLSCEQNLNHDAMYWYRQDPGQGLRLIYYSQIVNDFQKGDIAEGYSVSREKKESFPLTVTSAQKNPTAFYLCASSMVGQALHGDGYTFGSGTRLTVV.